This T cell receptor (beta chain) comes out of a study of blood T cell repertoires in COVID-19 (TCRdb year 2020). As for the study more broadly: Samples from collaborators originated in the United States, Italy and Spain and spanned both the acute and convalescent phases of COVID-19. The prospective study material was composed of cDNA or gDNA derived from T cells, B-cell-depleted T cells, or PBMCs. Deeply sampled blood TCRbeta repertoires from subjects exposed to, actively infected with, or recovered from COVID-19 were included in the dataset. The repertoires were released in a freely available public database meant as a resource for research on the immune response to SARS-CoV-2. The samples were drawn from the first 160 participants of the ongoing ImmuneRACE study and from 1,200 or so subjects provided by 6 global collaborators. Nearly every sample came with metadata listing a de-identified subject ID, COVID-19 status, age in years and sex. HLA class I and class II types, where available, came from metadata supplied by the sample provider rather than from assay-based typing.

Trimming at the junction amounts to 3 bases on V and 7 bases on J, and the germline ends lie 18 bases apart. Inclusive of the bounding cysteine and phenylalanine, the CDR3 is 16 residues long. The entry retains the CDR3 DNA only, 48 bases that are in frame from base 1. In the germline V gene (reference sequence), CDR1 corresponds to SEHNR and CDR2 to FQNEAQ. Study-level results and caveats: The quantity of clinical and demographic metadata differed by source and by participant and was supplied without curation.

Collaborating institutions collected whole blood in K2EDTA tubes following their own protocols. Collaborator samples were shipped for TCRbeta analysis as frozen whole blood, isolated PBMCs, or DNA extracted from either sample type. On this clone itself: The clone's antigen remains unknown. Base-call qualities are not available, and no considerably larger clone is one nucleotide away.

TCRbeta CDR3 regions were amplified from genomic DNA by means of the immunoSEQ Assay, a bias-controlled multiplex PCR. The original methods were these. The number of nucleated cells in each sample was estimated from the amplification of reference gene primers within the assay. To quantify the absolute abundance of each unique TCRbeta CDR3 rearrangement, sequence reads were collapsed and filtered. For each sample, productive Simpson clonality was calculated as the square root of Simpson's diversity index across productive rearrangements. TCRdb limited this immuneACCESS table to in-frame rearrangements with V and J called. A share of clones is missing; checked studies link under half to unresolved V genes, and the rest is unexplained. V and J calls and clone size come straight from that table; D and trimming were deduced from the DNA. For this sample there are 90,000 to 120,000 clones; 75% to 95% appear just once. Less than 1.5% of the sample comes from the top ten.

The specimen was peripheral blood. This clonotype was sampled from a woman in her twenties or thirties with acute or convalescent COVID-19. The chain uses TRBV7-9 and TRBJ1-4; a tentative D call is TRBD1 (5 bases match). The DNA is as follows: TGTGCCAGCAGCTTGGGGCAGGGCGGTTTTTCTGAAAAACTGTTTTTT. Translation gives CASSLGQGGFSEKLFF.